This T cell receptor beta chain was recovered during a study of PD-L1 blockade in urothelial cancer. On the study more broadly: Men with urothelial cancer arising in the bladder made up about 90% of the roughly 29 patients. Specimens of blood held a median count of approximately 150,000 T cells.

From germline, CDR1 is MNHNS and CDR2 SASEGT. The CDR3 length is 16 residues. Germline trimming cut 4 bases from V and 5 bases from J; bases unmatched to any gene: 11. Whole-study findings and limits: Lower pretreatment blood TCR clonality, under the median, predicted better survival, researchers reported.

About this clone: Antigen: not known.

Time point specified: peripheral blood 6 weeks after treatment start. Between 1 and 8 samples per patient were obtained, pretreatment and on-treatment. Assay used: immunoSEQ multiplex PCR; TCRdb lists only in-frame clones, some missing. The sample contains 31,000 or so clones, about nine tenths of which appear only once. This clonotype originated in a man aged 80 or over with urothelial cancer. The chain employs TRBV6-1 and TRBJ1-3, with 7 bases that match TRBD1. The material sequenced was PBMCs, taken around atezolizumab (anti-PD-L1) treatment. In DNA, the CDR3 is TGTGCCAGCAGTGCCCGACAGGGAGAGTTTCGAAACACCATATATTTT. It specifies CASSARQGEFRNTIYF.